Listed here are 8 T cell receptor beta chains from one sample, sequenced in a study of OX40 agonist ivuxolimab in advanced cancers. The method was immunoSEQ multiplex PCR; TCRdb's version includes in-frame clones alone and lacks a portion of them. In the table there are about 86,000 clones, roughly 89% of which are singletons. Here the sequenced sample was CD4+ or CD8+ T cells sorted from blood, taken in a trial of the OX40 agonist ivuxolimab. The origin of the receptors is an adult with an advanced solid tumor such as melanoma, head and neck, liver or kidney cancer.

The sample holds a few counts of this clone. This chain uses TRBV7-9 with TRBJ1-2; D is uncertain. Germline CDR1 and CDR2: SEHNR and FQNEAQ (reference sequence). The CDR3 is made up of 15 amino acids. With 3 bases removed from V and 4 bases from J, the gap between germline ends came to 15 bases. The CDR3 nucleotides are TGTGCCAGCAGCTTCGACACCTCAGCTAGCTATGGCTACACCTTC. Its translation: CASSFDTSASYGYTF.

V usage is TRBV28 and J usage is TRBJ1-5, with D maybe TRBD1 (5 bases). CDR3 length: 19 amino acids. The germline CDR1 and CDR2 sequences are MDHEN and SYDVKM. V was pared by 5 bases and J by 1 base, with 24 bases between. CDR3 region: CASSPPVVIWDPSNQPQHF. DNA of the CDR3: TGTGCCAGCAGTCCCCCAGTTGTAATTTGGGACCCAAGCAATCAGCCCCAGCATTTT.

The V and J genes are TRBV4-1 and TRBJ1-1; no reliable D call. The V end lost 1 base, the J end lost 1 base, and 10 bases lay between the germline ends. Germline CDR1 and CDR2: MGHRA and YSYEKL. This CDR3 is 15 amino acids long. CDR3 sequence: CASSQVTGGNTEAFF. The CDR3 bases are TGCGCCAGCAGCCAAGTTACCGGTGGGAACACTGAAGCTTTCTTT.

V is TRBV5-1 and J is TRBJ1-5; 7 positions match TRBD1. V shed 1 base, J shed 8 bases, and the junction held 6 bases outside the gene matches. This CDR3 has 14 amino acids. Germline-derived CDR1 and CDR2 are SGHRS and YFSETQ. CDR3 sequence reads: CASSLTPGGKPQHF. Written as DNA, the CDR3 is TGCGCCAGCAGCTTGACCCCAGGGGGTAAGCCCCAGCATTTT.

The chain joins TRBV7-9 to TRBJ2-2, with 11 bases aligning to TRBD2. J lost 7 bases, V lost 4 bases, and 8 bases had no gene match. CDR1 and CDR2 (germline): SEHNR, FQNEAQ (reference sequence). The CDR3 loop spans 16 amino acids. The CDR3 reads CASSSVAGGSIGELFF. Written as DNA, the CDR3 is TGTGCCAGCAGCTCCGTAGCGGGAGGGAGTATCGGGGAGCTGTTTTTT.

The V call is TRBV9, the J call TRBJ2-7; D may be TRBD1 or TRBD2 (5 bases each). The germline V gene has CDR1 SGDLS and CDR2 YYNGEE. V was trimmed by 3 bases and J by 2 bases, leaving 15 bases between them. The CDR3 extends over 15 amino acids. The CDR3 sequence: CASSGGFQAAYEQYF. The CDR3, as DNA: TGTGCCAGCAGCGGGGGGTTCCAGGCCGCCTACGAGCAGTACTTC.

The chain joins TRBV18 to TRBJ2-3; D remains unclear. From germline, CDR1 is KGHSH and CDR2 LQKENI. Trimming took 5 bases from V and 3 from J, leaving 3 bases between them. The CDR3 is 11 amino acids. The CDR3 protein is CASSETDTQYF. The CDR3 region has the DNA TGTGCCAGCTCAGAAACAGATACGCAGTATTTT.

The J gene is TRBJ2-1, the V gene TRBV4-2; 8 bases line up with TRBD2. V lost 2 bases, J lost 6 bases, and 9 bases stayed unmatched. Germline CDR1 reads LGHNA; CDR2 reads YNFKEQ. The CDR3 is 16 amino acids. Here the CDR3 reads CASSQSGGESVNEQFF. The DNA of the CDR3 is TGTGCCAGCAGCCAATCCGGGGGGGAGTCGGTCAATGAGCAGTTCTTC.